The sequence of this T cell receptor (beta chain) was determined in a study of beta chain features in type 1 diabetes. Study at large: Sorted cells numbering approximately 110,000,000 were examined across all samples.

CDR1 and CDR2 from the germline V gene are SQVTM and ANQGSEA. This CDR3 comprises 13 residues. The V segment lost 7 bases and the J segment 0 bases; nucleotides outside the gene matches: 5. Expressed TCRB transcripts were sequenced after all isolated RNA was converted to cDNA. Clones were read by immunoSEQ multiplex PCR, and TCRdb kept only the in-frame ones, dropping some. The sample consists of a few hundred thousand clones, over 10% of them appearing once. To note about this clone: The target antigen is unknown.

Overall study results and limits: Among patients with Type 1 diabetes, TCRB CDR3s were moderately but significantly shorter in every one of the four CD4+ subsets. Shorter templates may be favored by PCR, equally so in patients and controls.

CD45RO/CCR7/CD25/CD127/CD95/CD27 staining was used to isolate CD4+ naive, central memory, regulatory and stem cell-like memory cells by sorting. The chain carries TRBV29-1 and TRBJ1-1; TRBD1 aligns across 7 bases. Sequencing was carried out using naive CD4+ T cells from blood. The source is a woman under 30 with type 1 diabetes. The CDR3 DNA reads as TGCAGCGAGACGACAGGGCTGAACACTGAAGCTTTCTTT. Residues: CSETTGLNTEAFF.